The rows below give T cell receptor beta chains drawn from one sample of a study of OX40 agonist ivuxolimab in advanced cancers. Clones were sequenced by immunoSEQ multiplex PCR, and TCRdb holds only the in-frame ones, with some missing. The sample lists 70,000 or so clones, 60% to 85% occurring once. The sample consisted of CD4+ or CD8+ T cells sorted from blood, taken in a trial of the OX40 agonist ivuxolimab. The receptors were sampled from an adult with an advanced solid tumor such as melanoma, head and neck, liver or kidney cancer. The CDR3 runs from the conserved cysteine through the conserved F or W. The order of the fields is J gene, clone size, V gene, D gene, CDR3 protein, CDR3 DNA. The D gene is left open where the match is weak. Only some rows state a clone size, as once, few, many or a class for expanded clones.

TRBJ2-7 once TRBV5-6 TRBD1 CASSRGDRDYEQYF TGTGCCAGCAGCCGCGGGGACAGGGACTACGAGCAGTACTTC
TRBJ2-6 . TRBV6-1 . CASSEGVFGSGANVLTF TGTGCCAGCAGTGAGGGGGTCTTTGGATCTGGGGCCAACGTCCTGACTTTC
TRBJ2-1 . TRBV2 . CASMVTSLYNEQFF TGTGCCAGCATGGTAACTAGCCTTTACAATGAGCAGTTCTTC
TRBJ2-3 once TRBV10-1 TRBD2 CASSGRVIAGDTQYF TGCGCCAGCAGTGGGCGGGTTATAGCGGGGGATACGCAGTATTTT
TRBJ2-2 . TRBV5-4 . CASSLGTSTGELFF TGTGCCAGCAGCCTAGGGACTTCCACCGGGGAGCTGTTTTTT
TRBJ1-3 . TRBV5-1 . CASSFAAEGNTIYF TGCGCCAGCAGCTTCGCGGCAGAAGGAAACACCATATATTTT
TRBJ1-2 . TRBV5-6 TRBD1 CASSSGGRTAHGYTF TGTGCCAGCAGCTCAGGGGGGAGGACGGCCCATGGCTACACCTTC
TRBJ1-5 . TRBV7-9 . CASSPMGRTDQPQHF TGTGCCAGCAGCCCGATGGGACGGACTGATCAGCCCCAGCATTTT
TRBJ1-1 . TRBV7-8 . CASSLSGFRAFF TGTGCCAGCAGCCTATCAGGGTTTAGGGCTTTCTTT
TRBJ2-1 . TRBV19 . CASSIRDNEQFF TGTGCCAGTAGTATAAGGGACAATGAGCAGTTCTTC
TRBJ2-7 . TRBV30 . CAWSETGSSIYEQYF TGTGCCTGGAGCGAAACAGGGAGTTCCATCTACGAGCAGTACTTC
TRBJ1-5 once TRBV19 . CASSIGLSRGSEQPQHF TGTGCCAGTAGTATAGGATTGAGTCGAGGGTCTGAACAGCCCCAGCATTTT
TRBJ2-1 . TRBV18 . CASSSGQGPFF TGTGCCAGCTCCTCGGGGCAGGGTCCGTTCTTC
TRBJ2-5 . TRBV25-1 TRBD2 CASSPSGGGRETQYF TGTGCCAGCAGTCCGTCCGGGGGGGGGCGAGAGACCCAGTACTTC
TRBJ2-1 . TRBV19 . CASSTSLISGHYNEQFF TGTGCCAGTAGTACCTCCTTGATTAGCGGACACTACAATGAGCAGTTCTTC
TRBJ1-4 . TRBV28 . CASRGGATQQGLFF TGTGCCAGCAGGGGGGGAGCCACCCAGCAGGGGCTGTTTTTT